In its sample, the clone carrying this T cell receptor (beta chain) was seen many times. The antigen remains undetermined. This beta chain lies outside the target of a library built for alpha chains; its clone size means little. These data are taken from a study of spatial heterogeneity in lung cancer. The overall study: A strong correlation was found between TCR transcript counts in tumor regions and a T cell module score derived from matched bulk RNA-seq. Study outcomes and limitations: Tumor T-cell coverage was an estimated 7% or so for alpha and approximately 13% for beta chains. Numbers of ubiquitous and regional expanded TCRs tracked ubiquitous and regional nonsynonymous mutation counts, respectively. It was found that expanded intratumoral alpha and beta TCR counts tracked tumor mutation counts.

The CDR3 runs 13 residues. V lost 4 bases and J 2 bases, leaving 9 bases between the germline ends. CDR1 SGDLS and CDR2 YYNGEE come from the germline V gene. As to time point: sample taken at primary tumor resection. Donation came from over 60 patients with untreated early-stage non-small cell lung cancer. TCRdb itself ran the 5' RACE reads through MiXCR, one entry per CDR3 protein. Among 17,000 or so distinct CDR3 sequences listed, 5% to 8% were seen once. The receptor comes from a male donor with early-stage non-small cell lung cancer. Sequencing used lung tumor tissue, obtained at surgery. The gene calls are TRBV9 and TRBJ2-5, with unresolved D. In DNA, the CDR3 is TGTGCCAGCAGCCCAACAGTACAAGAGACCCAGTACTTC. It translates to CASSPTVQETQYF.